These T cell receptor beta chains were read from a single sample in a study of blood T cells in healthy people across ages. MiXCR was run by TCRdb on the 5' RACE reads, yielding one entry per CDR3 protein. Among some 1.8 million distinct CDR3 sequences listed, approximately 39% were seen once. Material for sequencing was blood. The receptors come from a human donor in good health. The CDR3 runs from the conserved cysteine through the conserved F or W. D genes are given only for firm matches. The size entry is marked missing in some rows and otherwise reads once, few, many or a size class.

>NA|TRBV12-3/TRBV12-4|18|NA|TRBJ1-5
TGTGCCAGCAGTACCAACCGGGGCCACCTAACCGACAATCAGCCCCAGCATTTT
CASSTNRGHLTDNQPQHF
>NA|TRBV20-1|15|NA|TRBJ1-2
TGCAGTGCTAGAGATCGGTCCCAGAGATACTATGGCTACACCTTC
CSARDRSQRYYGYTF
>NA|TRBV9|12|NA|TRBJ1-2
TGTGTCAGCAGCGTAGGTCACGGAGGCTACACCTTC
CVSSVGHGGYTF
>few|TRBV20-1|14|NA|TRBJ2-3
TGCAGTGCTAGAGATCAGGGGCGCACAGATACGCAGTATTTT
CSARDQGRTDTQYF
>NA|TRBV11-2|15|NA|TRBJ2-3
TGTGCCAGCAGCCGCAGTCAACAGAACACAGATACGCAGTATTTT
CASSRSQQNTDTQYF
>few|TRBV20-1|16|TRBD1|TRBJ1-6
TGCAGTGCTAGGCGGACAGGGCGCTCCTATAATTCACCCCTCCACTTT
CSARRTGRSYNSPLHF
>NA|TRBV2|13|NA|TRBJ2-2
TGTGCCAGCACGGTACCAGGGCAGGAGGAGCTGTTTTTT
CASTVPGQEELFF
>many|TRBV19|14|NA|TRBJ1-2
TGTGCCAGTAGTATAGTTTCGGGGAACTATGGCTACACCTTC
CASSIVSGNYGYTF
>NA|TRBV7-2|15|NA|TRBJ1-6
TGTGCCAGCAGCTTAGCGCGGGAGGCTAATTCACCCCTCCACTTT
CASSLAREANSPLHF
>NA|TRBV7-8|13|NA|TRBJ2-1
TGTGCCAGCAGCCGCCAGGACAGCAATGAGCAGTTCTTC
CASSRQDSNEQFF
>NA|TRBV6-5|13|TRBD1|TRBJ2-7
TGTGCCACAAGACAGGACAGGGGCTACGAGCAGTACTTC
CATRQDRGYEQYF
>NA|TRBV4-2|16|TRBD1|TRBJ2-3
TGTGCCAGCAGCCAAGGACAGGGCAGCCGTGGATATACGCAGTATTTT
CASSQGQGSRGYTQYF
>NA|TRBV9|15|NA|TRBJ2-5
TGTGCCAGCAGCTTAGATTCAGGTCGAGGGGAGACCCAGTACTTC
CASSLDSGRGETQYF
>NA|TRBV20-1|14|TRBD2|TRBJ2-1
TGCAGTGCAGCACCACTAGCGGGGGTAGAGACCCAGTTCTTC
CSAAPLAGVETQFF
>NA|TRBV7-9|15|TRBD2|TRBJ2-1
TGTGCCAGCAGCCCAACTAGCGGTCAAGTCGTTGAGCAGTTCTTC
CASSPTSGQVVEQFF
>many|TRBV7-2|15|NA|TRBJ2-2
TGTGCCAGCAGCTTAGCTGGCCCGAACACCGGGGAGCTGTTTTTT
CASSLAGPNTGELFF
>many|TRBV5-1|17|NA|TRBJ2-6
TGCGCCAGCAGCTTTGGTCCTCCCCACTCTGGGGCCAACGTCCTGACTTTC
CASSFGPPHSGANVLTF
>NA|TRBV11-1|15|NA|TRBJ2-1
TGTGCCAGCAGCTTAGAGGCGGCTTATTACAATGAGCAGTTCTTC
CASSLEAAYYNEQFF
>NA|TRBV4-3|16|TRBD2|TRBJ2-3
TGCGCCAGCAGCCAACGAAGTAGCGGGGGCACAGATACGCAGTATTTT
CASSQRSSGGTDTQYF
>few|TRBV7-2|16|TRBD2|TRBJ2-5
TGTGCCAGCAGGCCCGGGACTAGCGGGGGAAGTGGGACCCAGTACTTC
CASRPGTSGGSGTQYF
>NA|TRBV12-3/TRBV12-4|14|NA|TRBJ1-1
TGTGCCAGCAGTACACTCACCCGGAACACTGAAGCTTTCTTT
CASSTLTRNTEAFF
>NA|TRBV12-3/TRBV12-4|16|TRBD1|TRBJ2-2
TGTGCCAGCAGTCCCTACAGGGGATCCGACACCGGGGAGCTGTTTTTT
CASSPYRGSDTGELFF
>NA|TRBV10-3|13|NA|TRBJ1-2
TGTGCCATCAGTGAGTATCGGTCCTATGGCTACACCTTC
CAISEYRSYGYTF
>few|TRBV7-2|15|NA|TRBJ2-5
TGTGCCAGCGGCGGGGCGAGCGGCGGTATGGAGACCCAGTACTTC
CASGGASGGMETQYF
>NA|TRBV7-8|15|NA|TRBJ2-2
TGTGCCAGCAGCTTAGTTTGGTCGGGGACCGGGGAGCTGTTTTTT
CASSLVWSGTGELFF
>NA|TRBV27|14|NA|TRBJ2-1
TGTGCCAGCAGCCCACGCTTTCGCTCCTACGAGCAGTTCTTC
CASSPRFRSYEQFF
>few|TRBV12-3/TRBV12-4|12|TRBD2|TRBJ2-1
TGTGCCAGCAGTGGACTAGCAAATGAGCAGTTCTTC
CASSGLANEQFF
>NA|TRBV11-2|14|TRBD1|TRBJ2-7
TGTGCCAGCAGCTTGCTACAGGGGGACTACGAGCAGTACTTC
CASSLLQGDYEQYF
>NA|TRBV15|17|NA|TRBJ1-5
TGTGCCACCAGCAGAGATCGGGGGAGTGGAAGCAATCAGCCCCAGCATTTT
CATSRDRGSGSNQPQHF
>NA|TRBV29-1|14|TRBD1|TRBJ2-3
TGCAGCACCCAACAGGGGAGTAGGACAGATACGCAGTATTTT
CSTQQGSRTDTQYF
>few|TRBV2|17|NA|TRBJ2-1
TGTGCCAGCAGTGAAGCGCGGAGGGGCGACTCCTACAATGAGCAGTTCTTC
CASSEARRGDSYNEQFF
>few|TRBV7-8|15|NA|TRBJ1-4
TGTGCCAGCAGCTTAGCCATTGACGATCGAGAAAAACTGTTTTTT
CASSLAIDDREKLFF
>NA|TRBV7-6|15|NA|TRBJ2-3
TGTGCCAGCAGCTCCCAAACGGGAGGCACAGATACGCAGTATTTT
CASSSQTGGTDTQYF
>NA|TRBV20-1|13|NA|TRBJ1-4
TGCAGTGCTTTCGGTTTGGCAGGGGAAAAACTGTTTTTT
CSAFGLAGEKLFF
>NA|TRBV27|15|TRBD1|TRBJ1-2
TGTGCCAGCAGTCCTGGGACAGGTGAAAGGGGTGGCTACACCTTC
CASSPGTGERGGYTF
>NA|TRBV4-2|15|NA|TRBJ1-2
TGTGCCAGCAGCCAAGCGGCAGAGCTTAACTATGGCTACACCTTC
CASSQAAELNYGYTF
>few|TRBV7-9|17|TRBD2|TRBJ2-7
TGTGCCAGCAGCTCCTGGACTAGCGGGGGGGCTACGGGCGAGCAGTACTTC
CASSSWTSGGATGEQYF
>few|TRBV7-9|15|NA|TRBJ2-7
TGTGCCAGCAGCCAGCCGCAGACAACTACCTACGAGCAGTACTTC
CASSQPQTTTYEQYF
>NA|TRBV7-2|16|NA|TRBJ2-1
TGTGCCAGCAGCTCCTCCCCGGGACCCAATGTCAATGAGCAGTTCTTC
CASSSSPGPNVNEQFF
>few|TRBV10-3|14|NA|TRBJ2-3
TGTGCCATCAGTGAGAGTCCAGCCACAGATACGCAGTATTTT
CAISESPATDTQYF
>NA|TRBV7-2|13|NA|TRBJ1-6
TGTGCCAGCAGCTTTTCGGTGGATTCACCCCTCCACTTT
CASSFSVDSPLHF
>NA|TRBV5-1|13|NA|TRBJ2-2
TGCGCCAGCAGCTTTCGACTGACCGGGGAGCTGTTTTTT
CASSFRLTGELFF
>NA|TRBV6-1|12|NA|TRBJ1-1
TGTGCCAGCAGAGACACGGCCTCTGAAGCTTTCTTT
CASRDTASEAFF
>NA|TRBV7-3|14|TRBD2|TRBJ2-7
TGTGCCAGCAGCCCGGGGAGGGGACTATACGAGCAGTACTTC
CASSPGRGLYEQYF
>few|TRBV7-2|15|NA|TRBJ2-6
TGTGCCAGCGGTTGGGCGCTGGCTGGGGCCAACGTCCTGACTTTC
CASGWALAGANVLTF